The clone carrying this T cell receptor (beta chain) was recorded many times. CDR1 SGHAT and CDR2 FQNNGV come from the germline V gene. The CDR3 totals 14 residues. J was trimmed by 6 bases and V by 6 bases; bases with no gene match: 6. This record comes from a study of blood T cells in healthy people across ages. Together with a sample-barcoded 5' primer, a J-beta primer mix was included in a second PCR lasting about 7 to 12 cycles. TCRdb recomputed calls from the 5' RACE reads with MiXCR, one row per CDR3 protein. The table has just under 750,000 distinct CDR3 sequences, about 24% seen once. This chain connects TRBV11-2 to TRBJ2-3; 10 positions agree with TRBD2. This sequence was found in a man aged 65-85 years in good health. The source material was blood. This CDR3 is CASRSAGGWDTQYF. DNA of the CDR3: TGTGCCAGCAGATCAGCGGGAGGGTGGGATACGCAGTATTTT. The full variable domain, rest sourced from reference TRBV11-2 and TRBJ2-3, is EAGVAQSPRYKIIEKRQSVAFWCNPISGHATLYWYQQILGQGPKLLIQFQNNGVVDDSQLPKDRFSAERLKGVDSTLKIQPAKLEDSAVYLCASRSAGGWDTQYFGPGTRLTVL.